This T cell receptor beta chain was profiled in a study of blood T cell repertoires in COVID-19. For the study at large: The samples span acute and convalescent COVID-19 from the United States, Italy and Spain.

One Seattle source followed patients from active infection through their disease course. Per the original methods: Amplifying reference gene primers gave estimates of nucleated cell counts. The method was immunoSEQ multiplex PCR; TCRdb's version includes in-frame clones alone and lacks a portion of them. That table gives V, J and clone size, and the DNA gave D and trimming. Counted here are 200,000 to 250,000 clones, 75% to 85% occurring once; the ten biggest clones make up roughly 5.5%. The V and J ends lost 5 bases and 7 bases, in that order; junction bases with no gene match: 7. This CDR3 is 14 amino acids long. Germline V gene data show CDR1 as SNHLY and CDR2 as FYNNEI.

The rearrangement joins TRBV2 to TRBJ1-2, with 10 bases fitting TRBD1. The sequence was obtained from a woman aged 70-85 years with COVID-19, enrolled during active disease. The sequenced material came from peripheral blood. The CDR3 reads CASSSKGTGVGYTF. The CDR3 region has the DNA TGTGCCAGCAGTTCAAAAGGGACAGGGGTTGGCTACACCTTC.